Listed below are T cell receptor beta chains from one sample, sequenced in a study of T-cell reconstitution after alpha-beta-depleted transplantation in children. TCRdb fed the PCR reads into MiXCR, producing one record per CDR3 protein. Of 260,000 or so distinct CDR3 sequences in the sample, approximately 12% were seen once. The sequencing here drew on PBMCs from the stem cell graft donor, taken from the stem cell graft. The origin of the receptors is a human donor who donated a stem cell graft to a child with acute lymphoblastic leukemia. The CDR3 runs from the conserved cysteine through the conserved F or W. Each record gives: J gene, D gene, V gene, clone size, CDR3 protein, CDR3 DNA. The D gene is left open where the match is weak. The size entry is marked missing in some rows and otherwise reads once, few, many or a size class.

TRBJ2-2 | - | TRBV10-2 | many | CASSEVGVTGELFF | TGCGCCAGCAGTGAAGTAGGGGTCACCGGGGAGCTGTTTTTT
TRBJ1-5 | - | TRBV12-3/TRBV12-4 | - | CASSPAVVGPQHF | TGTGCCAGCAGTCCAGCTGTAGTTGGGCCCCAGCATTTC
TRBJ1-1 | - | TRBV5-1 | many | CASSFSGTLMNTEAFF | TGCGCCAGCAGCTTTTCCGGGACACTAATGAACACTGAAGCTTTCTTT
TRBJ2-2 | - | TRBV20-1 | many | CSGRAAGNTGELFF | TGCAGTGGGCGGGCAGCGGGGAACACCGGGGAGCTGTTTTTT
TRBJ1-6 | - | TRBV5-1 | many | CASSLGPRGPLHF | TGCGCCAGCAGCTTGGGACCTCGTGGGCCCCTCCACTTT
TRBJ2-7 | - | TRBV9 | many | CASSPWDRTFEQYF | TGTGCCAGCAGCCCTTGGGACCGGACGTTCGAGCAGTACTTC
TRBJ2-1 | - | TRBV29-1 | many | CSVLPPAGPGSEQFF | TGCAGCGTTCTCCCGCCGGCGGGCCCTGGAAGTGAGCAGTTCTTC
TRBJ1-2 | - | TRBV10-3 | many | CAISGGFGYGYTF | TGTGCCATCAGTGGAGGGTTTGGCTATGGCTACACCTTC
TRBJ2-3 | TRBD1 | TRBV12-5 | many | CASGSGQGDTDTQYF | TGTGCTAGTGGTTCGGGACAGGGGGACACAGATACGCAGTATTTT
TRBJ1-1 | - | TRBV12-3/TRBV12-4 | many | CASSWGGTEAFF | TGTGCCAGCAGTTGGGGTGGCACTGAAGCTTTCTTT
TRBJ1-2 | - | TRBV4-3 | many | CASSQEQIGYGYTF | TGCGCCAGCAGCCAAGAACAGATAGGCTATGGCTACACCTTC
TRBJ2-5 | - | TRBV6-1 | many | CASSDSWAGSEETQYF | TGTGCCAGCAGTGATAGTTGGGCAGGGAGTGAGGAGACCCAGTACTTC
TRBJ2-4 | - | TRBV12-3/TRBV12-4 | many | CASSLTGALAKNIQYF | TGTGCCAGCAGTTTAACTGGCGCTTTAGCCAAAAACATTCAGTACTTC
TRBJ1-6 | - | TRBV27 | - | CASSYAGPEGNSPLHF | TGTGCCAGCAGTTACGCAGGACCCGAGGGGAATTCACCCCTCCACTTT
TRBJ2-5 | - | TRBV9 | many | CASSGTDRETQYF | TGTGCCAGCAGTGGGACGGATCGGGAGACCCAGTACTTC
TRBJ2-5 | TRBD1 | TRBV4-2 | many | CASSRSTGGAQETQYF | TGTGCCAGCAGCCGATCGACAGGGGGCGCCCAAGAGACCCAGTACTTC
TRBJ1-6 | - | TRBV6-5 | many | CASSPGVSNSPLHF | TGTGCCAGCAGCCCCGGAGTCTCCAATTCACCCCTCCACTTT
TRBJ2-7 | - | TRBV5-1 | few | CASSRLGSTRGGASYEQYF | TGCGCCAGCAGCCGGCTGGGATCTACGAGGGGGGGGGCCTCCTACGAGCAGTACTTC
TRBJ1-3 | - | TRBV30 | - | CACGRTSSGNTIYF | TGTGCCTGTGGACGTACTAGCTCTGGAAACACCATATATTTT
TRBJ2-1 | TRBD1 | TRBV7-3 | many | CASSVRQGSNEQFF | TGTGCCAGCAGCGTCCGACAGGGCTCCAATGAGCAGTTCTTC
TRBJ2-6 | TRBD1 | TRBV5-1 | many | CASSQTGGSSGANVLTF | TGCGCCAGCAGCCAGACAGGGGGCTCCTCTGGGGCCAACGTCCTGACTTTC
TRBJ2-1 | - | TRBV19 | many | CASSISPSSYNEQFF | TGTGCCAGTAGTATAAGCCCAAGCTCCTACAATGAGCAGTTCTTC
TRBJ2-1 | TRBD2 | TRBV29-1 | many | CSVEDPLSSGGAYEQFF | TGCAGCGTTGAAGATCCCTTGTCTAGCGGGGGGGCATATGAGCAGTTCTTC
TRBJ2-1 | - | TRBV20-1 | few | CSARKGKEQFF | TGCAGTGCTAGAAAGGGGAAAGAGCAGTTCTTC
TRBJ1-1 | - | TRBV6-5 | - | CASSYDVPPGTEAFF | TGTGCCAGCAGTTACGATGTCCCTCCGGGGACTGAAGCTTTCTTT
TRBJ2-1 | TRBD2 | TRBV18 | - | CASSRGLLAGSYNEQFF | TGTGCCAGCTCACGCGGATTACTAGCGGGTTCCTACAATGAGCAGTTCTTC
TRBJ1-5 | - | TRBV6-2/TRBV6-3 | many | CASSYADFVQPQHF | TGTGCCAGCAGTTACGCGGATTTCGTTCAGCCCCAGCATTTT
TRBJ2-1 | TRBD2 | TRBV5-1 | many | CASSSSGGNNNEQFF | TGCGCCAGCAGCAGTAGCGGGGGCAATAACAATGAGCAGTTCTTC